This T cell receptor beta chain was captured in a study of T cells after yellow fever vaccination. Overall study findings and caveats: Subsequent to the booster, the majority of primary-vaccination clones reappeared (around 96% CD4, 70% to 90% CD8). The secondary response showed a weaker magnitude and a faster peak, day 5 versus 15.

Template-switching 5'RACE yielded the TCR cDNA; a universal primer site and UMIs were added in the process. TCRdb re-derived calls from the 5' RACE reads in MiXCR, one entry per CDR3 protein. In the table there are 340,000 or so distinct CDR3 sequences, under 15% of which are singletons. This CDR3 is 15 amino acids long. Germline lookup yields CDR1 SNHLY and CDR2 FYNNEI. Trimming pared 6 bases from V and 2 bases from J, leaving 17 bases between. This clonotype has just a few counts. Its antigen is not identified. The specimen was CD4+ T cells sorted from PBMCs, collected 15 days after the yellow fever booster vaccination. The chain recombines TRBV2 with TRBJ2-7; D may correspond to TRBD1 or TRBD2 (5 bases each). The clonotype was recovered from a man between 18 and 29 years old who received the YFV17D yellow fever vaccine. The CDR3: CASRPLGGKAYEQYF. CDR3 sequence (DNA): TGTGCCAGCAGGCCCCTTGGGGGAAAGGCCTACGAGCAGTACTTC.